This T cell receptor beta chain was identified during a study of T cells in localized non-small cell lung cancer. Libraries were prepared by immunoSEQ multiplex PCR; TCRdb keeps only in-frame clonotypes and omits some of them. The profile shows 64,000 or so clones, 75% to 90% of them singletons. Trimming at V came to 4 bases and at J to 5 bases, leaving 10 bases not matched to a gene. The germline gives CDR1 SGHRS, CDR2 YFSETQ. This CDR3 is built from 16 residues. This clone was observed once. The antigen is unknown. Study conclusions and caveats: It was uninvolved adjacent lung that showed the highest T cell clonality, exceeding tumor.

The chain is built from TRBV5-1 and TRBJ2-5, with 11 bases fitting TRBD2. This clonotype originated in a woman between 40 and 69 years old with stage I lung adenocarcinoma. Specimen: peripheral blood, collected before any cancer treatment. In DNA, the CDR3 is TGCGCCAGCAGCAGGCTAGCGGGAGGTCCAGGGGAGACCCAGTACTTC. It yields the protein CASSRLAGGPGETQYF.